This T cell receptor (beta chain) was captured in a study of cytomegalovirus exposure and HLA in healthy donors. The CDR3 is 13 residues long. Germline assignment: CDR1 SGHNT and CDR2 YENEEA. V lost 1 base and J 5 bases, leaving 8 bases between the germline ends. Worth noting for this clone: The antigen is not known.

General study points: Prior analysis indicated that the majority of TCR beta V segments exhibited productivity approximately 90% or approximately 30% of the time. Among TCR beta chains of equal frequency, HLA-associated ones were more clonally expanded in a later analysis. Information on immune exposure was restricted to one variable (CMV serostatus). Roughly even sequencing depth across donors was the assumption behind the presence/absence analyses.

The PCR employed 60 Vbeta primers together with 13 Jbeta primers. The method was immunoSEQ multiplex PCR; TCRdb's version includes in-frame clones alone and lacks a portion of them. Among around 150,000 clones listed, about 75% were seen once. The specimen was PBMCs. The J gene is TRBJ2-5, the V gene TRBV11-3; possibly TRBD1 for D (5 bases). The clonotype comes from a woman in her 30s in good health and CMV-seronegative. The CDR3 DNA reads as TGTGCCAGCAGCTTAGCTGGGGCCGAGACCCAGTACTTC. Translation gives CASSLAGAETQYF.